These 15 T cell receptor beta chains originate from one sample sequenced in a study of cytotoxic CD8 clonotypes in ibrutinib-treated CLL. Assay used: immunoSEQ multiplex PCR; TCRdb lists only in-frame clones, some missing. The sample holds more than 8,000 clones; around 60% are singletons and the top ten take about 20%. The source material was PBMCs, sampled before ibrutinib treatment. These receptors were collected from a human donor with chronic lymphocytic leukemia.

The chain links TRBV9 to TRBJ2-1; 10 bases map to TRBD1. The germline V gene has CDR1 SGDLS and CDR2 YYNGEE. The J segment lost 11 bases and the V segment lost 4 bases, leaving 15 bases of the junction unmatched. This CDR3 has 16 amino acids. The CDR3: CASSTSGDRGLAKQFF. The CDR3 DNA is TGTGCCAGCAGCACCTCGGGGGACAGGGGCCTGGCTAAGCAGTTCTTC.

The chain recombines TRBV11-2 with TRBJ2-1, with 12 positions matching TRBD2. Unmatched junction bases numbered 9, after V lost 5 bases and J lost 10 bases. The CDR3 runs 15 residues. Per the germline V gene, CDR1 is SGHAT and CDR2 is FQNNGV. The CDR3 protein is CASSGRTSGTIEQFF. Here the CDR3 DNA reads TGTGCCAGCAGCGGGCGGACTAGCGGGACAATAGAGCAGTTCTTC.

Concerning this clone: One end of the junction varies from germline; a read error may be responsible. The chain carries TRBV30 and TRBJ2-7; 7 bases align to TRBD2. The V gene's germline CDR1 is GTSNPN and CDR2 SVGIG (reference sequence). The CDR3 has 13 amino acids. CDR3 sequence: CAWSVRTRGLPHF. DNA of the CDR3: TGTGCCTGGAGTGTACGGACTAGGGGCCTGCCTCACTTC.

The chain employs TRBV19 and TRBJ2-3, with D possibly matching TRBD2 (6 bases). V was cut by 1 base and J by 2 bases, with 10 bases left in between. This CDR3 is built from 15 residues. Germline loops: CDR1 LNHDA, CDR2 SQIVND (reference sequence). As DNA, the CDR3 is TGTGCCAGTAGTATAGGCGGGATTGACACAGATACGCAGTATTTT. This translates into CASSIGGIDTDTQYF.

The V and J genes are TRBV4-1 and TRBJ1-1; 11 positions agree with TRBD1. This CDR3 is built from 15 residues. From germline, CDR1 is MGHRA and CDR2 YSYEKL. Trimming took 2 bases from V and 4 from J; bases not matched to a gene: 3. The CDR3 bases are TGCGCCAGCAGCCAATTGGACAGGGGGCTCACTGAAGCTTTCTTT. It is translated as CASSQLDRGLTEAFF.

This chain connects TRBV7-8 to TRBJ2-7; D ambiguous. CDR1 and CDR2 from the germline V gene are SGHVS and FQNEAQ. Deletions cut 2 bases from V and 2 bases from J, with 10 bases between. The CDR3 loop spans 14 amino acids. As DNA, the CDR3 is TGTGCCAGCAGCTTACGTGACACCACCTACGAGCAGTACTTC. Translating it yields CASSLRDTTYEQYF.

The chain recombines TRBV4-2 with TRBJ1-3, with a possible D match to TRBD1 (5 bases). V was cut by 5 bases and J by 0 bases, with 14 bases left in between. The CDR3 covers 16 residues. In germline, CDR1 is LGHNA, CDR2 YNFKEQ. The CDR3 nucleotides are TGTGCCAGCAGCTTTTCGGACATTTCCTCTGGAAACACCATATATTTT. This translates into CASSFSDISSGNTIYF.

The gene calls are TRBV5-1 and TRBJ2-7; D is undetermined. Germline V gene lookup returns CDR1 SGHRS and CDR2 YFSETQ. CDR3 size: 14 residues. The ends were cut back, 2 bases at V and 5 bases at J, with 14 bases in the middle. The CDR3 DNA is TGCGCCAGCAGCTTACTGTCAAATCTCGACGAGCAGTACTTC. Encoded protein: CASSLLSNLDEQYF.

This clone was found a few times. The chain carries TRBV27 and TRBJ1-2, with a weak D call TRBD1 (5 bases). V lost 2 bases and J 2 bases, leaving 9 bases between the germline ends. The CDR3 length is 14 residues. The germline V gene has CDR1 MNHEY and CDR2 SMNVEV (reference sequence). CDR3 residues: CASSLRGGNYGYTF. CDR3 nucleotides: TGTGCCAGCAGTTTAAGGGGCGGGAACTATGGCTACACCTTC.

There are a few counts of this clone. The rearrangement uses TRBV6-1 and TRBJ1-2; D is uncertain. This CDR3 contains 11 residues. In germline, CDR1 is MNHNS, CDR2 SASEGT. The CDR3 DNA sequence: TGTGGAAGCGGGAGGGTCTATGGCTACACCTTC. Encoded protein: CGSGRVYGYTF.

CDR3 sequence (DNA): TGTGCCACTCGTACCGGGACAGGCTCCTCTTTCCTCTATGGCTACACCTTC. This sequence encodes CATRTGTGSSFLYGYTF. The chain has TRBV10-3 and TRBJ1-2; 8 bases agree with TRBD1. The CDR3 consists of 17 residues. Unmatched junction bases numbered 20, after V lost 10 bases and J lost 4 bases. Germline V gene data show CDR1 as ENHRY and CDR2 as SYGVKD.

The chain employs TRBV6-5 and TRBJ1-1; D call uncertain. The V end lost 6 bases, the J end lost 5 bases, and 10 bases lay between the germline ends. Germline V CDR1 and CDR2: MNHEY, SVGAGI. The length of the CDR3 is 12 residues. DNA for the CDR3: TGTGCCAGCAGATCAGGTGGGACTGAAGCTTTCTTT. Its translation is CASRSGGTEAFF.

The V call is TRBV7-6, the J call TRBJ2-3; D might be TRBD2 (6 bases). Trimming pared 5 bases from V and 1 base from J, leaving 19 bases between. CDR1 is SGHVS, CDR2 FNYEAQ, per germline. This CDR3 is 17 amino acids long. The CDR3 region is CASSTKGRGNGTDTQYF. In DNA form, the CDR3 reads TGTGCCAGCAGCACAAAGGGTCGCGGGAACGGCACAGATACGCAGTATTTT.

The chain links TRBV27 to TRBJ1-5; weak D call: TRBD1 (5 bases). The germline V and J ends were trimmed by 5 bases and 10 bases, with 12 bases remaining between them. Germline CDR1 reads MNHEY; CDR2 reads SMNVEV (reference sequence). The CDR3 is made up of 12 amino acids. The CDR3 loop is CASSNRGEPQHF. The CDR3 DNA reads as TGTGCCAGCAGTAACCGGGGGGAACCCCAGCATTTT.

The chain joins TRBV25-1 to TRBJ2-7; the D call may be TRBD1 or TRBD2 (5 bases each). The CDR3 contains 14 residues. CDR1 and CDR2 from the germline V gene are MGHDK and SYGVNS. V was pared by 3 bases and J by 6 bases, with 15 bases between. CDR3 in DNA: TGTGCCAGCAGTGACGCAGGGACCCTCGGCGAGCAGTACTTC. The encoded protein is CASSDAGTLGEQYF.